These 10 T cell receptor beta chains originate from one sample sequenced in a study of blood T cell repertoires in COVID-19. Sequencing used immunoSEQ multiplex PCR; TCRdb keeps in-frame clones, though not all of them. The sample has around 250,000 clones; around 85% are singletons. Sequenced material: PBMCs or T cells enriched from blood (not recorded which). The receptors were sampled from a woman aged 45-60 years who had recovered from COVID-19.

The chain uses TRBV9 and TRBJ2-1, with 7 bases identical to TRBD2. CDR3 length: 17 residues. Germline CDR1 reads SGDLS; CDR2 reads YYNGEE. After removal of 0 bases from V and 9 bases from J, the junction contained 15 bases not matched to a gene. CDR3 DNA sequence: TGTGCCAGCAGCGTAGAAGGGGCGGGGGTAGCGGTAGGTGAGCAGTTCTTC. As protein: CASSVEGAGVAVGEQFF.

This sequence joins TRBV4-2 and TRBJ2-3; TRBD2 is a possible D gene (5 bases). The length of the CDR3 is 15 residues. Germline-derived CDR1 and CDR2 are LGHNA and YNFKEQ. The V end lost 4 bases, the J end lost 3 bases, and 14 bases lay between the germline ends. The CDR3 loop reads CASSPPTGTTDTQYF. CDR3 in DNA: TGTGCCAGCAGCCCACCGACGGGAACAACAGATACGCAGTATTTT.

In nucleotides, the CDR3 is TGTGCCAGCAGACGGGAGTACTATGAGCAGTTCTTC. It encodes CASRREYYEQFF. V and J are TRBV6-5 and TRBJ2-1, with D tentatively TRBD2 (6 bases). Trimming removed 6 bases from V and 8 bases from J, with 11 bases in between. CDR1 and CDR2 (germline): MNHEY, SVGAGI. The CDR3 runs to 12 residues.

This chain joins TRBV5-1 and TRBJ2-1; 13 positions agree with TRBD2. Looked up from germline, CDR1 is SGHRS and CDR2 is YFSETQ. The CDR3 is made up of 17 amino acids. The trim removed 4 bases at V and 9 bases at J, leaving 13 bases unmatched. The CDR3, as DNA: TGCGCCAGCAGCCCAGGGACTAGCGGGACGATAGTACTTGAGCAGTTCTTC. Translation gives CASSPGTSGTIVLEQFF.

The CDR3 loop reads CASSWGSSYEQYF. The DNA of the CDR3 is TGTGCCAGCAGTTGGGGCTCCTCCTACGAGCAGTACTTC. The J gene is TRBJ2-7, the V gene TRBV27; perhaps TRBD1 as D (5 bases). The germline V and J ends were trimmed by 4 bases and 0 bases, with 7 bases remaining between them. CDR3 length equals 13 residues. The germline V gene encodes CDR1 MNHEY and CDR2 SMNVEV (reference sequence).

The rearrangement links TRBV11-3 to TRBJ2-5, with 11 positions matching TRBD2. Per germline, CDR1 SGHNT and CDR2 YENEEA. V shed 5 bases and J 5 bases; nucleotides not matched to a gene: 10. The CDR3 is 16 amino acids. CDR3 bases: TGTGCCAGCAGCAAGATAGCGGGAGGGCCATGGGAGACCCAGTACTTC. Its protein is CASSKIAGGPWETQYF.

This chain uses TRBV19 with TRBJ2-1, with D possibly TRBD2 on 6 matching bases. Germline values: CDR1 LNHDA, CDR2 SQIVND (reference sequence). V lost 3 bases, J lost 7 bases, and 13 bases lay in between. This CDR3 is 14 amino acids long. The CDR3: CASSMGGLGNEQFF. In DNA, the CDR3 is TGTGCCAGTAGTATGGGGGGTTTGGGGAATGAGCAGTTCTTC.

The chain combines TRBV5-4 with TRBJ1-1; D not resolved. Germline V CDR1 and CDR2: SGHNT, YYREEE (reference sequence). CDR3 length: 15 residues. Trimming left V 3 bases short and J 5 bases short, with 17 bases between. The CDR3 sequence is CASSSSGGERTEAFF. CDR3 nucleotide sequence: TGTGCCAGCAGCTCTTCCGGCGGGGAGCGAACTGAAGCTTTCTTT. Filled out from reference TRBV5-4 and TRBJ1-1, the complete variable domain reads ETGVTQSPTHLIKTRGQQVTLRCSSQSGHNTVSWYQQALGQGPQFIFQYYREEENGRGNFPPRFSGLQFPNYSSELNVNALELDDSALYLCASSSSGGERTEAFFGQGTRLTVV.

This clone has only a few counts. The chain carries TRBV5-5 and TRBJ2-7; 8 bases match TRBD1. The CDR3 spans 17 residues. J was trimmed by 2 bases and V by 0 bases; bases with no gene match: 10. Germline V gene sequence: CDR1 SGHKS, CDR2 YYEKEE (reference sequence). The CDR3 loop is CASSLGETTGDPYEQYF. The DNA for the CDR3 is TGTGCCAGCAGCTTGGGGGAAACGACAGGGGACCCCTACGAGCAGTACTTC.

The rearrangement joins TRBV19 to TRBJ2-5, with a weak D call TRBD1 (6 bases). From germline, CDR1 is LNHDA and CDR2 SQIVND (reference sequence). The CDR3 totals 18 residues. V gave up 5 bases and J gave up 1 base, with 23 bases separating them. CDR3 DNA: TGTGCCAGTAGTGCTATAACCCACCGGGACACGTCCCAAGAGACCCAGTACTTC. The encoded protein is CASSAITHRDTSQETQYF.